The clone carrying this T cell receptor beta chain showed up just once. Its matching antigen is unknown. The V end was cut by 5 bases, the J end by 0 bases, with 11 bases between. Germline lookup yields CDR1 SGHTA and CDR2 FQGTGA. The CDR3 contains 16 residues. This specimen belongs to a study of regulatory T cells in long-lasting Graves disease. Sample time point: persistent/refractory GD, antithyroid drugs over 5 years with positive TRAb. The authors made the TCR library using RNA they extracted from PBMCs. Through Arm-PCR of CDR3 regions and iRepertoire HTBI primers, TCR beta libraries were built. One entry per CDR3 protein results from TCRdb running MiXCR on the multiplex PCR reads. The sample has hundreds of thousands of distinct CDR3 sequences, about 20% seen once. General study findings and limits: Those with persistent disease had in common more public clonotypes (roughly 3,000) than new patients (more than 900).

The chain combines TRBV7-3 with TRBJ2-6, with D possibly matching TRBD2 (5 bases). The input for sequencing was peripheral blood mononuclear cells (PBMCs), taken when the disease was refractory, from a patient treated with antithyroid drugs. The sequence came from a female donor with Graves disease. The CDR3: CASSTATSSGANVLTF. The CDR3 DNA follows: TGTGCCAGCAGCACCGCAACTAGCTCTGGGGCCAACGTCCTGACTTTC.